This is a list of T cell receptor beta chains from one sample in a study of blood T cells in healthy people across ages. TCRdb re-derived calls from the 5' RACE reads in MiXCR, one entry per CDR3 protein. Among around 900,000 distinct CDR3 sequences listed, approximately 50% were seen once. Sequenced: blood. The receptors were sampled from a woman in her sixties or seventies in good health. The CDR3 runs from the conserved cysteine through the conserved F or W. A D gene is named only where the DNA matches it firmly. The size field is filled for only some rows; it gives once, few, many or a size class.

v_call: TRBV27
d_call: TRBD1
j_call: TRBJ1-2
clone_size: -
cdr3_nt: TGTGCCAGCAGTTTAGGGTGGGGACAGAACTATGGCTACACCTTC
cdr3_aa: CASSLGWGQNYGYTF

v_call: TRBV20-1
d_call: -
j_call: TRBJ2-6
clone_size: few
cdr3_nt: TGCAGTGCTAGACTGTTCACACCGAGCTACCCTGGGGCCAACGTCCTGACTTTC
cdr3_aa: CSARLFTPSYPGANVLTF

v_call: TRBV18
d_call: TRBD1
j_call: TRBJ1-2
clone_size: -
cdr3_nt: TGTGCCAGCTCACCACTCCGGGACAGGGACTATGGCTACACCTTC
cdr3_aa: CASSPLRDRDYGYTF

v_call: TRBV25-1
d_call: TRBD2
j_call: TRBJ2-1
clone_size: -
cdr3_nt: TGTGCCAGCAGTGAATCCACGGGACTAGCGCACTACAATGAGCAGTTCTTC
cdr3_aa: CASSESTGLAHYNEQFF

v_call: TRBV7-3
d_call: TRBD2
j_call: TRBJ2-5
clone_size: few
cdr3_nt: TGTGCCAGCAAGTTCCCGCTATATCTAGCGGCCGAGGAAGAGACCCAGTACTTC
cdr3_aa: CASKFPLYLAAEEETQYF

v_call: TRBV5-1
d_call: TRBD1
j_call: TRBJ1-1
clone_size: -
cdr3_nt: TGCGCCAGCAGCTCCAGGGGGTGGGGAAGGAGGAACACTGAAGCTTTCTTT
cdr3_aa: CASSSRGWGRRNTEAFF

v_call: TRBV6-1
d_call: -
j_call: TRBJ2-6
clone_size: -
cdr3_nt: TGTGCCAACAGTGCCGGGCATGGGGCCTACTCTGGGGCCAACGTCCTGACTTTC
cdr3_aa: CANSAGHGAYSGANVLTF

v_call: TRBV20-1
d_call: -
j_call: TRBJ2-7
clone_size: few
cdr3_nt: TGCAGTGCTAGGGCTGACGTATTCTCCTACAATGAGCAGTACTTC
cdr3_aa: CSARADVFSYNEQYF

v_call: TRBV27
d_call: TRBD2
j_call: TRBJ2-1
clone_size: -
cdr3_nt: TGTGCCAGCAGTTCGTTAGCGGGAGGAAAGAATGAGCAGTTCTTC
cdr3_aa: CASSSLAGGKNEQFF

v_call: TRBV18
d_call: TRBD1
j_call: TRBJ2-7
clone_size: -
cdr3_nt: TGTGCCAGCTCACAAGCGACAGGGCTTGAAGAGCAGTACTTC
cdr3_aa: CASSQATGLEEQYF

v_call: TRBV20-1
d_call: -
j_call: TRBJ1-1
clone_size: few
cdr3_nt: TGCAGTGCTAGAGATGGTGAAGCTTTCTTT
cdr3_aa: CSARDGEAFF

v_call: TRBV4-3
d_call: -
j_call: TRBJ2-7
clone_size: once
cdr3_nt: TGCGCCAGCAGCCAAGAGAGGGGCGTACCTTTTTACAATGAGCAGTACTTC
cdr3_aa: CASSQERGVPFYNEQYF

v_call: TRBV3-1
d_call: -
j_call: TRBJ1-5
clone_size: -
cdr3_nt: TGTGCCAGCAGCCGACAGAGGAATCAGCCCCAGCATTTT
cdr3_aa: CASSRQRNQPQHF

v_call: TRBV20-1
d_call: TRBD2
j_call: TRBJ2-7
clone_size: -
cdr3_nt: TGCAGTGCTTGGACTAGCGGTAGAGGGGTCTACGAGCAGTACTTC
cdr3_aa: CSAWTSGRGVYEQYF

v_call: TRBV20-1
d_call: TRBD2
j_call: TRBJ2-3
clone_size: -
cdr3_nt: TGCAGTGCTGGCCCCGCGGCGGGAGAGGGGGATACGCAGTATTTT
cdr3_aa: CSAGPAAGEGDTQYF

v_call: TRBV7-8
d_call: -
j_call: TRBJ2-7
clone_size: -
cdr3_nt: TGTGCCAGCAGCTATTACAGGGAGTACTACGAGCAGTACTTC
cdr3_aa: CASSYYREYYEQYF

v_call: TRBV6-5
d_call: -
j_call: TRBJ1-4
clone_size: -
cdr3_nt: TGTGCCAGCAGTCGGCCGGGCGAAAAACTGTTTTTT
cdr3_aa: CASSRPGEKLFF

v_call: TRBV14
d_call: -
j_call: TRBJ2-7
clone_size: -
cdr3_nt: TGTGCCAGCAGCCAAGATCCTGGACCGACCTACGAGCAGTACTTC
cdr3_aa: CASSQDPGPTYEQYF

v_call: TRBV10-2
d_call: -
j_call: TRBJ2-7
clone_size: few
cdr3_nt: TGCGCCAGCAGGTACACGGTTTCCTACGAGCAGTACTTC
cdr3_aa: CASRYTVSYEQYF

v_call: TRBV5-6
d_call: TRBD2
j_call: TRBJ2-7
clone_size: -
cdr3_nt: TGTGCCAGCAGCTTGGAATATGGGGGAGGGCCCTCCTCCCCCTACGAGCAGTACTTC
cdr3_aa: CASSLEYGGGPSSPYEQYF

v_call: TRBV12-3/TRBV12-4
d_call: -
j_call: TRBJ2-7
clone_size: -
cdr3_nt: TGTGCCAGCAGAGGAGGATATACCTACGAGCAGTACTTC
cdr3_aa: CASRGGYTYEQYF

v_call: TRBV7-9
d_call: -
j_call: TRBJ2-5
clone_size: -
cdr3_nt: TGTGCCAGCAGCCCAGCTAGGGCAGGCACAGGGGAGACCCAGTACTTC
cdr3_aa: CASSPARAGTGETQYF

v_call: TRBV4-3
d_call: TRBD2
j_call: TRBJ2-1
clone_size: -
cdr3_nt: TGCGCCAGCAGCCAAGTGAGTCCCACGTCGGCGCGGGAGGGTTCGGATGAGCAGTTCTTC
cdr3_aa: CASSQVSPTSAREGSDEQFF

v_call: TRBV20-1
d_call: -
j_call: TRBJ2-1
clone_size: -
cdr3_nt: TGCAGTGCTAGAGATCCCAGGACACCCTACAATGAGCAGTTCTTC
cdr3_aa: CSARDPRTPYNEQFF

v_call: TRBV12-3/TRBV12-4
d_call: -
j_call: TRBJ2-1
clone_size: -
cdr3_nt: TGTGCCAGCAGTTTAAAGGGGTTCCACAATGAGCAGTTCTTC
cdr3_aa: CASSLKGFHNEQFF

v_call: TRBV7-8
d_call: -
j_call: TRBJ2-1
clone_size: -
cdr3_nt: TGTGCCGTCTCTTTAAGGACATCATACAATGAGCAGTTCTTC
cdr3_aa: CAVSLRTSYNEQFF

v_call: TRBV20-1
d_call: -
j_call: TRBJ2-1
clone_size: once
cdr3_nt: TGCAGTGCTCCAAAGGCGGGGATAACCCGAGAGGGGAGACAGTTCTTC
cdr3_aa: CSAPKAGITREGRQFF

v_call: TRBV12-3/TRBV12-4
d_call: -
j_call: TRBJ1-5
clone_size: few
cdr3_nt: TGTGCCAGCAGTTTAGCTCGACAAGGCAATCAGCCCCAGCATTTT
cdr3_aa: CASSLARQGNQPQHF

v_call: TRBV6-2/TRBV6-3
d_call: -
j_call: TRBJ2-1
clone_size: -
cdr3_nt: TGTGCCAGCCTCTCGGGGCTAGCCAGATTAAATGAGCAGTTCTTC
cdr3_aa: CASLSGLARLNEQFF

v_call: TRBV15
d_call: TRBD2
j_call: TRBJ2-7
clone_size: -
cdr3_nt: TGTGCCACCAGCAGGGATAGCGGGAGCTCCTACAATGAGCAGTACTTC
cdr3_aa: CATSRDSGSSYNEQYF

v_call: TRBV5-1
d_call: -
j_call: TRBJ2-1
clone_size: -
cdr3_nt: TGCGCCAGCAGCTCCCCGTTGAAGGGTGAGCAGTTCTTC
cdr3_aa: CASSSPLKGEQFF

v_call: TRBV27
d_call: -
j_call: TRBJ2-7
clone_size: -
cdr3_nt: TGTACCAGCAGTTTTAGTGTTGGGTTAAACGAGCAGTACTTC
cdr3_aa: CTSSFSVGLNEQYF

v_call: TRBV10-3
d_call: -
j_call: TRBJ2-1
clone_size: -
cdr3_nt: TGTGCCATCAGTGATTTAGGGAATGAGCAGTTCTTC
cdr3_aa: CAISDLGNEQFF

v_call: TRBV9
d_call: TRBD2
j_call: TRBJ2-1
clone_size: -
cdr3_nt: TGTGCCAGCAGCGCCAGGACTAGCGGGCGCAATGAGCAGTTCTTC
cdr3_aa: CASSARTSGRNEQFF

v_call: TRBV10-3
d_call: -
j_call: TRBJ2-1
clone_size: -
cdr3_nt: TGTGCCATCAGTGTCCATCTGGCGAATGAGCAGTTCTTC
cdr3_aa: CAISVHLANEQFF

v_call: TRBV4-2
d_call: TRBD2
j_call: TRBJ2-5
clone_size: -
cdr3_nt: TGTGCCAGCAGCCACCCGTGGCGGGAGGGGGACAATGAGCAGTACTTC
cdr3_aa: CASSHPWREGDNEQYF

v_call: TRBV2
d_call: -
j_call: TRBJ1-5
clone_size: few
cdr3_nt: TGTGCCAATGGGGCGGGAGGGCATCAGCCCCAGCATTTT
cdr3_aa: CANGAGGHQPQHF

v_call: TRBV7-2
d_call: -
j_call: TRBJ2-3
clone_size: few
cdr3_nt: TGTGCCAGCAGCTTAGGTGGACAGCCTAGCACAGATACGCAGTATTTT
cdr3_aa: CASSLGGQPSTDTQYF

v_call: TRBV11-2
d_call: TRBD1
j_call: TRBJ2-3
clone_size: -
cdr3_nt: TGTGCCAGCAGCTCCACGACAGGGTCCACAGATACGCAGTATTTT
cdr3_aa: CASSSTTGSTDTQYF

v_call: TRBV12-3/TRBV12-4
d_call: TRBD1
j_call: TRBJ2-4
clone_size: few
cdr3_nt: TGTGCCAGCAGTCGACAGGGAAAAAACATTCAGTACTTC
cdr3_aa: CASSRQGKNIQYF

v_call: TRBV7-9
d_call: TRBD1
j_call: TRBJ2-5
clone_size: -
cdr3_nt: TGCGCCAGCAGCCCCGGCCGACAGGGTGGACGGGAGACCCAGTACTTC
cdr3_aa: CASSPGRQGGRETQYF

v_call: TRBV7-2
d_call: -
j_call: TRBJ2-2
clone_size: -
cdr3_nt: TGTGCCAGCAGCTTAGGCAGCATGAACACCGGGGAGCTGTTTTTT
cdr3_aa: CASSLGSMNTGELFF

v_call: TRBV6-1
d_call: -
j_call: TRBJ2-7
clone_size: many
cdr3_nt: TGTGCCAGCCGGAGGACAGTTGACGAGCAGTACTTC
cdr3_aa: CASRRTVDEQYF

v_call: TRBV4-2
d_call: TRBD1
j_call: TRBJ2-1
clone_size: -
cdr3_nt: TGTGCCAGCAGCCATACCCCGAGTGAGAAGGGGGCTGGCAATGAGCAGTTCTTC
cdr3_aa: CASSHTPSEKGAGNEQFF

v_call: TRBV10-3
d_call: TRBD1
j_call: TRBJ2-7
clone_size: many
cdr3_nt: TGTGCCATCAGTAGCCTGGGACAGGGGGGCGACGAGCAGTACTTC
cdr3_aa: CAISSLGQGGDEQYF

v_call: TRBV28
d_call: -
j_call: TRBJ2-4
clone_size: -
cdr3_nt: TGTGCCAGCAGTTTCAGGGTGAAAGCCAAAAACATTCAGTACTTC
cdr3_aa: CASSFRVKAKNIQYF

v_call: TRBV7-8
d_call: TRBD2
j_call: TRBJ2-7
clone_size: -
cdr3_nt: TGTGCCAGCAGCGCTACGGACATGGGGGAGGGCCTCAACGAGCAGTACTTC
cdr3_aa: CASSATDMGEGLNEQYF

v_call: TRBV4-1
d_call: -
j_call: TRBJ2-1
clone_size: few
cdr3_nt: TGCGCCAGCAGCCAAGAGGGGGCAGGGAAGTTCTCCTACAATGAGCAGTTCTTC
cdr3_aa: CASSQEGAGKFSYNEQFF

v_call: TRBV3-1
d_call: -
j_call: TRBJ2-7
clone_size: once
cdr3_nt: TGTGCCAGCAGCCAGCCCAGGGCGGGAACCTACGAGCAGTACTTC
cdr3_aa: CASSQPRAGTYEQYF

v_call: TRBV20-1
d_call: -
j_call: TRBJ2-7
clone_size: few
cdr3_nt: TGCAGTATTAGAGGACAGCAAACCTACGAGCAGTACTTC
cdr3_aa: CSIRGQQTYEQYF

v_call: TRBV5-1
d_call: -
j_call: TRBJ1-2
clone_size: -
cdr3_nt: TGCGCCAGCAGCACCGAACAGGGACGGGGCTACACCTTC
cdr3_aa: CASSTEQGRGYTF

v_call: TRBV29-1
d_call: TRBD2
j_call: TRBJ2-5
clone_size: -
cdr3_nt: TGCAGCGTTTTGTTCGGGACTAGCGGGAGAGGGGACCAAGAGACCCAGTACTTC
cdr3_aa: CSVLFGTSGRGDQETQYF